One sample yielded the 29 T cell receptor beta chains listed below, sequenced in a study of follicular helper T cells after annual influenza vaccination. The data were produced by immunoSEQ multiplex PCR, yet TCRdb's version contains in-frame clones alone and is incomplete. The sample includes fewer than 7,500 clones, roughly 80% seen only once; the top ten take 0.45% to 0.7%. The time point: 2015-2016 season, 7 days after influenza vaccination. The sample was CXCR5- memory CD4+ T cells sorted from blood, taken 7 days after influenza vaccination. The receptors were sampled from an adult who received the influenza vaccine.

The rearrangement links TRBV13 to TRBJ2-2; no clear D. The V gene's germline CDR1 is PRHDT and CDR2 FYEKMQ (reference sequence). The CDR3 loop spans 18 amino acids. The V end was cut by 0 bases, the J end by 3 bases, with 17 bases between. This CDR3 reads CASSLGPPVASDTGELFF. CDR3 bases: TGTGCCAGCAGCTTAGGTCCCCCTGTGGCCTCGGACACCGGGGAGCTGTTTTTT.

The chain carries TRBV27 and TRBJ1-2, with D possibly TRBD1 on 5 matching bases. V was clipped by 5 bases and J by 0 bases, with 16 bases between them. This CDR3 region has 16 residues. Per the germline V gene, CDR1 is MNHEY and CDR2 is SMNVEV (reference sequence). CDR3: CASSRPSGEANYGYTF. As DNA, the CDR3 is TGTGCCAGCAGTCGGCCTTCGGGGGAAGCTAACTATGGCTACACCTTC.

This clone was detected a few times. J is TRBJ1-5 and V is TRBV2; no reliable D call. V was pared by 4 bases and J by 5 bases, with 6 bases between. CDR1 is SNHLY and CDR2 is FYNNEI in the germline V gene. This CDR3 is 12 amino acids long. This CDR3 is CASSVPDQPQHF. The CDR3 DNA reads as TGTGCCAGCAGTGTACCGGATCAGCCCCAGCATTTT.

This clone was recorded a few times. The V call is TRBV7-9, the J call TRBJ1-6, with D possibly matching TRBD1 (6 bases). This CDR3 is built from 14 residues. Trimming took 4 bases from V and 9 from J, leaving 13 bases between them. CDR1 and CDR2 from the germline V gene are SEHNR and FQNEAQ (reference sequence). The CDR3: CASSSGHQGSPLHF. CDR3 in DNA: TGTGCCAGCAGCTCGGGACACCAAGGTTCACCCCTCCACTTT.

This clone was seen just once. The V and J genes are TRBV6-4 and TRBJ2-7; 8 bases align to TRBD2. V lost 5 bases, J lost 4 bases, and 10 bases stayed unmatched. CDR3 size: 15 residues. Germline CDR1 is MRHNA and CDR2 is SNTAGT. The CDR3: CASSTNGGAWYEQYF. The CDR3 coding sequence is TGTGCCAGCAGTACGAACGGGGGGGCCTGGTACGAGCAGTACTTC.

This sequence joins TRBV7-9 and TRBJ1-5; D not certain. V was shortened by 2 bases and J by 5 bases, with 7 bases between the two germline ends. Germline V gene lookup returns CDR1 SEHNR and CDR2 FQNEAQ (reference sequence). CDR3 size: 13 residues. The CDR3 DNA reads as TGTGCCAGCAGCTTATTCTATGATCAGCCCCAGCATTTT. Translation: CASSLFYDQPQHF.

This rearrangement joins TRBV7-9 to TRBJ2-7, with TRBD1 identical over 9 bases. Germline V lookup: CDR1 SEHNR, CDR2 FQNEAQ (reference sequence). J gave up 1 base and V 5 bases, and 12 bases lay outside the gene matches. The CDR3 is 17 residues long. The CDR3 spells CASSPDRGQGRSYEQYF. The CDR3 nucleotides are TGTGCCAGCAGCCCAGACCGGGGACAGGGTCGGTCCTACGAGCAGTACTTC.

In this sample, this clone turned up once. This sequence joins TRBV9 and TRBJ2-3, with TRBD1 identical over 10 bases. The trim removed 4 bases at V and 3 bases at J, leaving 8 bases unmatched. The germline V gene has CDR1 SGDLS and CDR2 YYNGEE. The CDR3 extends over 16 amino acids. CDR3 sequence reads: CASSPIRGQGTDTQYF. CDR3 nucleotide sequence: TGTGCCAGCAGCCCTATCCGGGGACAGGGGACAGATACGCAGTATTTT.

The chain uses TRBV6-5 and TRBJ2-2; no definite D call. V shed 1 base and J shed 4 bases, with 7 bases lying between them. Germline assignment: CDR1 MNHEY and CDR2 SVGAGI. The CDR3 has 14 residues. Written as DNA, the CDR3 is TGTGCCAGCAGTTACTGGGCATCCACCGGGGAGCTGTTTTTT. Encoded protein: CASSYWASTGELFF.

This rearrangement joins TRBV10-3 to TRBJ2-2; 9 bases line up with TRBD2. Germline V lookup: CDR1 ENHRY, CDR2 SYGVKD. V trimming: 1 base; J trimming: 0 bases; junction bases outside the gene matches: 3. The CDR3 runs 17 residues. The CDR3: CAISEFGLATNTGELFF. CDR3 bases: TGTGCCATCAGTGAGTTCGGACTAGCGACGAACACCGGGGAGCTGTTTTTT.

The chain uses TRBV15 and TRBJ2-1, with D perhaps matching TRBD2 (6 bases). Germline CDR1 LNHNV, CDR2 YYDKDF (reference sequence). The CDR3 is 14 residues long. V gave up 1 base and J gave up 7 bases, with 11 bases separating them. The CDR3 spells CATSRGDWTNEQFF. CDR3 DNA sequence: TGTGCCACCAGCAGAGGGGACTGGACTAATGAGCAGTTCTTC.

This chain connects TRBV25-1 to TRBJ1-5, with 9 nucleotides matching TRBD1. V was pared by 4 bases and J by 4 bases, with 5 bases of the junction left unmatched. The CDR3 sequence is 15 residues long. CDR1 is MGHDK and CDR2 is SYGVNS in the germline V gene. For the CDR3, the DNA is TGTGCCAGCAGTGGCGCGGGACAGGGTAATCAGCCCCAGCATTTT. It encodes CASSGAGQGNQPQHF.

The chain joins TRBV21-1 to TRBJ1-5; no check of the table's D call, TRBD1, against the DNA was made. TRBV21-1 is a listed pseudogene. The CDR3 extends over 17 amino acids. The CDR3 here is CATPRRAVQGSNQPQHF. In DNA form, the CDR3 reads TGTGCCACCCCTCGTCGGGCAGTCCAGGGGTCCAATCAGCCCCAGCATTTT.

The J gene is TRBJ2-3, the V gene TRBV6-5; D ambiguous. Between the trimmed V and J ends, which lost 4 bases and 1 base, there was a span of 12 bases. The V gene's germline CDR1 is MNHEY and CDR2 SVGAGI. The CDR3 is made up of 15 amino acids. The CDR3 DNA reads TGTGCCAGCAGTTTGGGGATGTATGGCACAGATACGCAGTATTTT. Translated, it gives CASSLGMYGTDTQYF.

The V call is TRBV27, the J call TRBJ2-7; D ambiguous. V shed 6 bases and J shed 2 bases, with 20 bases lying between them. The CDR3 consists of 16 residues. The germline CDR1 and CDR2 sequences are MNHEY and SMNVEV (reference sequence). The CDR3 here is CASRRQRAEVPYEQYF. For the CDR3, the DNA is TGTGCCAGCAGAAGACAAAGGGCTGAGGTCCCCTACGAGCAGTACTTC.

This chain links TRBV7-8 with TRBJ2-7, with unresolved D. V was trimmed by 1 base and J by 2 bases, leaving 6 bases between them. Per the germline V gene, CDR1 is SGHVS and CDR2 is FQNEAQ. The CDR3 contains 13 residues. CDR3 amino acids: CASSLEVPYEQYF. The DNA of the CDR3 is TGTGCCAGCAGCTTAGAAGTCCCCTACGAGCAGTACTTC.

The chain uses TRBV7-2 and TRBJ1-3, with D perhaps TRBD1 (6 bases). Germline lookup yields CDR1 SGHTA and CDR2 FQGNSA. V was pared by 4 bases and J by 0 bases, with 10 bases between. This CDR3 comprises 15 residues. CDR3 amino acids: CASSSDSSSGNTIYF. The CDR3 nucleotides read TGTGCCAGCAGCTCGGACAGCAGCTCTGGAAACACCATATATTTT.

The chain is built from TRBV29-1 and TRBJ2-3; D gene uncertain. V was pared by 6 bases and J by 0 bases, with 10 bases between. Looked up from germline, CDR1 is SQVTM and CDR2 is ANQGSEA. The CDR3 totals 13 residues. CDR3 loop: CSVPASSTDTQYF. The CDR3 region has the DNA TGCAGCGTCCCCGCGTCTAGCACAGATACGCAGTATTTT.

This clone was found a few times. This chain's CDR3 is CASSARTGSGTKPQHF. Written as DNA, the CDR3 is TGTGCCAGCAGTGCCCGGACAGGGTCGGGGACAAAGCCCCAGCATTTT. This rearrangement joins TRBV6-1 to TRBJ1-5; TRBD1 matches 8 bases. Trimming at V came to 4 bases and at J to 8 bases, leaving 13 bases not matched to a gene. This CDR3 contains 16 residues. Germline V gene data show CDR1 as MNHNS and CDR2 as SASEGT.

The V call is TRBV4-1, the J call TRBJ1-1; D might be TRBD1 (6 bases). This CDR3 is 17 amino acids long. V was pared by 1 base and J by 1 base, with 16 bases between. Germline CDR1 and CDR2: MGHRA and YSYEKL. CDR3 sequence reads: CASSQGAPGQTNTEAFF. CDR3 DNA sequence: TGCGCCAGCAGCCAAGGGGCCCCTGGACAGACGAACACTGAAGCTTTCTTT.

The CDR3 DNA is TGTGCCAGCAGCTTAGGCCTGGTTATGGCAGATACGCAGTATTTT. It yields the protein CASSLGLVMADTQYF. This chain uses TRBV7-2 with TRBJ2-3; D is undetermined. Germline CDR1 and CDR2: SGHTA and FQGNSA. The CDR3 contains 15 residues. The V gene lost 1 base and the J gene lost 4 bases, with 12 bases spanning the gap.

J is TRBJ1-4 and V is TRBV2; D might be TRBD1 (6 bases). CDR3 length: 15 amino acids. Germline-derived CDR1 and CDR2 are SNHLY and FYNNEI. V was trimmed by 3 bases and J by 3 bases, leaving 11 bases between them. The CDR3 spells CASSEMTGPNEKLFF. The CDR3 DNA is TGTGCCAGCAGTGAGATGACAGGCCCTAATGAAAAACTGTTTTTT.

The rearrangement uses TRBV7-2 and TRBJ2-3; 7 nucleotides align to TRBD1. The CDR3 runs 17 residues. The germline gives CDR1 SGHTA, CDR2 FQGNSA. With V trimmed by 3 bases and J by 5 bases, 14 bases remained unmatched. The CDR3 here is CASSFRILQGSGDTQYF. CDR3 nucleotides: TGTGCCAGCAGCTTTAGAATATTACAGGGGTCAGGAGATACGCAGTATTTT.

This chain links TRBV5-1 with TRBJ2-3; D not certain. The germline V gene encodes CDR1 SGHRS and CDR2 YFSETQ. CDR3 length: 13 amino acids. V lost 0 bases and J 3 bases, leaving 5 bases between the germline ends. DNA of the CDR3: TGCGCCAGCAGCTTGGCCTATACAGATACGCAGTATTTT. Its translation: CASSLAYTDTQYF.

The chain carries TRBV6-1 and TRBJ2-7; D perhaps matches TRBD2 (7 bases). This CDR3 is built from 12 residues. Germline-derived CDR1 and CDR2 are MNHNS and SASEGT. V was shortened by 11 bases and J by 1 base, with 12 bases between the two germline ends. The CDR3 coding sequence is TGTGCCTGCCGGGGGGCATCCTACGAGCAGTACTTC. This gives the protein CACRGASYEQYF.

This clone has just one count. The V call is TRBV6-5, the J call TRBJ2-1, with D possibly TRBD2 on 6 matching bases. The CDR3 sequence is 14 residues long. Per germline, CDR1 MNHEY and CDR2 SVGAGI. Deletions cut 5 bases from V and 9 bases from J, with 17 bases between. CDR3 region: CASSEPGAHAEQFF. CDR3 DNA sequence: TGTGCCAGCAGTGAACCGGGAGCCCACGCTGAGCAGTTCTTC.

This chain connects TRBV11-1 to TRBJ1-1, with 10 bases identical to TRBD1. The V segment lost 5 bases and the J segment 1 base; nucleotides outside the gene matches: 7. In germline, CDR1 is SGHAT, CDR2 FQDESV (reference sequence). CDR3 length: 16 amino acids. The CDR3 sequence is CASSPRDRGENTEAFF. CDR3 bases: TGTGCCAGCAGCCCCCGGGACAGGGGAGAGAACACTGAAGCTTTCTTT.

The V gene is TRBV2, the J gene TRBJ1-1; D unresolved. V lost 5 bases, J lost 0 bases, and 4 bases lay in between. Per germline, CDR1 SNHLY and CDR2 FYNNEI. The CDR3 extends over 12 amino acids. The CDR3 loop is CASSPMNTEAFF. The CDR3 nucleotides read TGTGCCAGCAGTCCGATGAACACTGAAGCTTTCTTT.

In its sample, this clone was seen once. The J gene is TRBJ2-1, the V gene TRBV5-1; 7 positions agree with TRBD1. Germline V CDR1 and CDR2: SGHRS, YFSETQ. The CDR3 sequence is 15 residues long. The trim removed 4 bases at V and 3 bases at J, leaving 7 bases unmatched. CDR3 sequence (DNA): TGCGCCAGCAGCATCGGACAGGTTAACTACAATGAGCAGTTCTTC. Translating it yields CASSIGQVNYNEQFF.